This record concerns one T cell receptor beta chain sequence. The antigen is unknown. This specimen comes from a study of OX40 agonist ivuxolimab in advanced cancers. Looking at the study overall: An agonistic anti-OX40 (CD134) antibody, ivuxolimab, was used to treat the patients. Ivuxolimab doses were 0.01, 0.1, 0.3, 1.5, 3 or 10 mg/kg every 2 weeks. The diagnoses of dose-escalation patients were hepatocellular carcinoma, melanoma, renal cell or head and neck cancer. The study, taken as a whole, reports: On average, CD8+ T cells had more expanded clones than CD4+.

Only in-frame clones appear in the TCRdb table, and some are missing; sequencing was by immunoSEQ multiplex PCR. The data show about 16,000 clones, 86% seen once. Germline CDR1 reads SGHTS; CDR2 reads YDEGEE. CDR3 size: 16 residues. Trimming removed 3 bases from V and 7 bases from J, with 19 bases in between. The clonotype comes from an adult with an advanced solid tumor such as melanoma, head and neck, liver or kidney cancer. The starting material was CD4+ or CD8+ T cells sorted from blood, obtained in a trial of the OX40 agonist ivuxolimab. This sequence joins TRBV5-8 and TRBJ1-4, with D possibly matching TRBD1 (5 bases). The DNA for the CDR3 is TGTGCCAGCAGCTGGAATAGGGGCGCGGCAAGTGAAAAACTGTTTTTT. Protein product: CASSWNRGAASEKLFF. Full variable domain (remainder filled in from reference TRBV5-8 and TRBJ1-4): EAGVTQSPTHLIKTRGQQATLRCSPISGHTSVYWYQQALGLGLQFLLWYDEGEERNRGNFPPRFSGRQFPNYSSELNVNALELEDSALYLCASSWNRGAASEKLFFGSGTQLSVL.